Listed below are T cell receptor beta chains from one sample, sequenced in a study of shared clonotypes between healthy human individuals. Assay used: immunoSEQ multiplex PCR; TCRdb lists only in-frame clones, some missing. The data hold millions of clones, with about 95% observed a single time. The sample was naive CD4+ T cells sorted from blood. The source of these receptors is a man aged 18 to 30 in good health. The CDR3 runs from the conserved cysteine through the conserved F or W. A D gene is named only where the DNA matches it firmly. Clone size is stated in some rows and not others, as once, few, many or a class when expanded.

size,V,D,J,DNA,CDR3
-,TRBV30,-,TRBJ1-5,TGTGCCTGGGCCACAGGGCCGAATCAGCCCCAGCATTTT,CAWATGPNQPQHF
-,TRBV15,TRBD1,TRBJ1-1,TGTGCCACCAGCAGGGGACAGGGTTCTGAAGCTTTCTTT,CATSRGQGSEAFF
-,TRBV28,-,TRBJ2-3,TGTGCCAGCAGTTCCACGGGGCGAAACACAGATACGCAGTATTTT,CASSSTGRNTDTQYF
-,TRBV28,TRBD1,TRBJ1-5,TGTGCCAGCGGGGAAGGGGACAGGGGGTTTCAGCCCCAGCATTTT,CASGEGDRGFQPQHF
once,TRBV28,-,TRBJ2-1,TGTGCCAGCAGTTTCGCAGGGGTTGGGCATGAGCAGTTCTTC,CASSFAGVGHEQFF
-,TRBV5-1,TRBD1,TRBJ2-5,TGCGCCAGCAGCTCGGGACAGGGGAAGGAGACCCAGTACTTC,CASSSGQGKETQYF
-,TRBV19,TRBD1,TRBJ1-5,TGTGCCAGTAGTATAAGGACAGGGGGCAATCAGCCCCAGCATTTT,CASSIRTGGNQPQHF
-,TRBV6-6,TRBD1,TRBJ2-7,TGTGCCAGCAGGGATCCACAGGGGAGCCCCTACGAGCAGTACTTC,CASRDPQGSPYEQYF
-,TRBV9,TRBD1,TRBJ2-5,TGTGCCAGCAGCGTAATGTCCGGGACAGGGTCAGAGACCCAGTACTTC,CASSVMSGTGSETQYF
-,TRBV19,-,TRBJ2-2,TGTGCCAGTAGTATTAGGGCAGGGACAACGAACACCGGGGAGCTGTTTTTT,CASSIRAGTTNTGELFF
once,TRBV2,TRBD1,TRBJ1-6,TGTGCCAGCATGCAGGGGGCAGGTTCACCCCTCCACTTT,CASMQGAGSPLHF
-,TRBV5-1,TRBD1,TRBJ2-7,TGCGCCAGCAGCTCAGGGGGCGGAAGCTACGAGCAGTACTTC,CASSSGGGSYEQYF
-,TRBV7-9,TRBD2,TRBJ2-1,TGTGCCAGCAGCGCCTTTAGCGGGAGCAACAATGAGCAGTTCTTC,CASSAFSGSNNEQFF
-,TRBV7-2,TRBD1,TRBJ1-2,TGTGCCAGCAGCTTGGGACAGGACCGGTACTACTATGGCTACACCTTC,CASSLGQDRYYYGYTF
-,TRBV28,TRBD2,TRBJ2-7,TGTGCCAGCAGTTTATTAGTCGGGACTAGCGGGAGTAACGAGCAGTACTTC,CASSLLVGTSGSNEQYF
-,TRBV27,TRBD1,TRBJ2-7,TGTGCCAGCAGTTTATCCGCGGGACAGGTGTTCTACGAGCAGTACTTC,CASSLSAGQVFYEQYF
-,TRBV4-1,TRBD2,TRBJ2-4,TGCGCCAGCAGCCAAGATGGTTGGGAGGGAAACATTCAGTACTTC,CASSQDGWEGNIQYF
-,TRBV6-4,TRBD2,TRBJ2-7,TGTGCCAGCAGTGCCCCACAGCGGGAGATTCACGAGCAGTACTTC,CASSAPQREIHEQYF
-,TRBV29-1,TRBD1,TRBJ2-2,TGCAGCGTTTCGACAGGGGATCACACCGGGGAGCTGTTTTTT,CSVSTGDHTGELFF
-,TRBV5-1,-,TRBJ2-1,TGCGCCAGCAGGTTACAGGGAGATCAGTTCTTC,CASRLQGDQFF
-,TRBV5-1,-,TRBJ1-2,TGCGCCAGCAGTGCGACTACGACGGCCAATGGCTACACCTTC,CASSATTTANGYTF
-,TRBV30,-,TRBJ2-7,TGTGCCTGGAGACTAGCACCCTCCTACGAGCAGTACTTC,CAWRLAPSYEQYF
-,TRBV19,-,TRBJ1-5,TGTGCCAGTAGGAAGACCGGGAATCAGCCCCAGCATTTT,CASRKTGNQPQHF
-,TRBV7-6,TRBD2,TRBJ2-3,TGTGCCAGCAGCTCAGCGGAGACTAGCGGGGTGGGGACAGATACGCAGTATTTT,CASSSAETSGVGTDTQYF
-,TRBV6-5,TRBD1,TRBJ1-5,TGTGCCAGCAGTGCAGGGGGCTCTCAGCCCCAGCATTTT,CASSAGGSQPQHF
-,TRBV11-3,-,TRBJ2-3,TGTGCCAGCAGCAGCGGAACCAAGACTACAGATACGCAGTATTTT,CASSSGTKTTDTQYF
-,TRBV14,-,TRBJ2-3,TGTGCCAGCAACCCGATCCAGACCAAAAGCACAGATACGCAGTATTTT,CASNPIQTKSTDTQYF
-,TRBV19,-,TRBJ1-2,TGTGCCAGTAGTACAGGGGCAGGCTATGGCTACACCTTC,CASSTGAGYGYTF
-,TRBV5-1,-,TRBJ2-5,TGCGCCAGCAGCTTGGGGGGGCGCTGGGAGAACTTGTACCAAGAGACCCAGTACTTC,CASSLGGRWENLYQETQYF
-,TRBV29-1,-,TRBJ1-2,TGCAGCGTTGATTCGGGGAACCTTAACTATGGCTACACCTTC,CSVDSGNLNYGYTF
once,TRBV5-1,TRBD2,TRBJ2-2,TGCGCCAGCAATGTTCCACTAGCGGGAGTTCCCGGGGAGCTGTTTTTT,CASNVPLAGVPGELFF
-,TRBV5-1,-,TRBJ2-5,TGCGCCAGCAGCTTGGCCGGGGACAACGCCCAAGAGACCCAGTACTTC,CASSLAGDNAQETQYF
-,TRBV2,TRBD1,TRBJ1-4,TGTGCCGCAAAGACAGGGGCCGGGGGCATATTTGAAAAACTGTTTTTT,CAAKTGAGGIFEKLFF
-,TRBV6-5,-,TRBJ1-2,TGTGCCAGCAGCCGTCTACAGGGATGGAACTATGGCTACACCTTC,CASSRLQGWNYGYTF
-,TRBV7-2,-,TRBJ1-6,TGTGCCAGCAGCTTAGCGCCCGGGAAAAATTCACCCCTCCACTTT,CASSLAPGKNSPLHF
-,TRBV11-2,-,TRBJ1-1,TGTGCCAGCAGCTTATACTGGGGCCCCGGGGGAGCTTTCTTT,CASSLYWGPGGAFF
-,TRBV7-2,-,TRBJ2-3,TGTGCCAGCAGCTTAAGTGGGGATAGCACAGATACGCAGTATTTT,CASSLSGDSTDTQYF
-,TRBV10-3,TRBD1,TRBJ2-7,TGTGCCATGGGACAGGGAAACGAGCAGTACTTC,CAMGQGNEQYF
-,TRBV2,-,TRBJ2-3,TGTGCCAGCAGTGAGTGGCCTAGGGTCCTGGGGAGCGGTACGCAGTATTTT,CASSEWPRVLGSGTQYF
-,TRBV2,TRBD1,TRBJ1-1,TGTGCCAGCACTCCCAAGGACAGGCCGAACACTGAAGCTTTCTTT,CASTPKDRPNTEAFF
-,TRBV6-5,TRBD2,TRBJ2-7,TGTGCCAGCACAAAAGCGGGAGGGCCGGGAGAGCAGTACTTC,CASTKAGGPGEQYF
once,TRBV30,TRBD1,TRBJ2-4,TGTGCCTGGAGTGAGCTAGGGACAGGGAGGAGGGAAAACATTCAGTACTTC,CAWSELGTGRRENIQYF
-,TRBV7-9,-,TRBJ2-7,TGTGCCAGCAGTTCTCAGGGGGGAGGTCCCTACGAGCAGTACTTC,CASSSQGGGPYEQYF
-,TRBV6-1,TRBD1,TRBJ1-1,TGTGCCAGCAGTTCCCCCGGGACAGGGAACACTGAAGCTTTCTTT,CASSSPGTGNTEAFF
-,TRBV10-2,-,TRBJ1-6,TGCGCCAGCAGTGAGTCTGGGGCAGCTTCACCCCTCCACTTT,CASSESGAASPLHF
-,TRBV30,-,TRBJ1-5,TGTGCCTGGAGTGTTTGGGGAAACCGTCAGCCCCAGCATTTT,CAWSVWGNRQPQHF
-,TRBV7-3,-,TRBJ1-1,TGTGCCAGCAGCTTCAAGGGGTCCACTGAAGCTTTCTTT,CASSFKGSTEAFF
-,TRBV6-6,TRBD1,TRBJ1-5,TGTGCCAGCAGTCCCGGACAGGGAAACCGGCCCCAGCATTTT,CASSPGQGNRPQHF
once,TRBV27,-,TRBJ2-3,TGTGCCAGCAGCGGAAGAGCGACAGATACGCAGTATTTT,CASSGRATDTQYF
-,TRBV30,-,TRBJ1-2,TGTGCCTGGAGTGTAAGGGCAGTAGGGTTCTATGGCTACACCTTC,CAWSVRAVGFYGYTF
-,TRBV2,-,TRBJ1-4,TGTGCCAGCAGAAACAATGAAAAACTGTTTTTT,CASRNNEKLFF
-,TRBV6-5,TRBD2,TRBJ2-1,TGTGCCAGCAGTTACCCTAGCGGAGGCTCCTACAATGAGCAGTTCTTC,CASSYPSGGSYNEQFF
-,TRBV29-1,-,TRBJ1-5,TGCAGCGTTGATCAGGGTCCCAATCAGCCCCAGCATTTT,CSVDQGPNQPQHF
-,TRBV11-2,-,TRBJ2-1,TGTGCCAGCGGGCCCCTGACAGGCTCCTACAATGAGCAGTTCTTC,CASGPLTGSYNEQFF